This T cell receptor (beta chain) was sequenced in a study of T cell changes during pregnancy in multiple sclerosis. Data came from immunoSEQ multiplex PCR; TCRdb stores just in-frame clones and leaves some out. The sample records tens of thousands of clones, approximately 92% being singletons. Germline V gene data show CDR1 as MRHNA and CDR2 as SNTAGT. The CDR3 has 14 amino acids. The V and J ends lost 4 bases and 6 bases, in that order; junction bases with no gene match: 5. The source of this sequence is a female donor in good health, enrolled as a control in a pregnancy study. The sequencing used peripheral blood, collected in the third trimester of pregnancy. The rearrangement joins TRBV6-4 to TRBJ1-5, with 8 bases identical to TRBD1. CDR3 in DNA: TGTGCCAGCAGTGTGGTACAGGGGGGTCAGCCCCAGCATTTT. This sequence encodes CASSVVQGGQPQHF.